Listed below are T cell receptor beta chains from one sample, sequenced in a study of blood T cell repertoires in COVID-19. Produced via immunoSEQ multiplex PCR; TCRdb's table is partial and in-frame only. Found here are 250,000 or so clones, approximately 86% of them singletons; the top ten hold around 9%. The material sequenced was peripheral blood. Receptors originate from a man aged 40-49 years with active or convalescent COVID-19. Both conserved end residues are part of each CDR3. D genes are given only for firm matches. Some rows mark clone size as missing; the rest say once, few, many or name a class of expanded clone.

D gene	clone size	J gene	V gene	CDR3 DNA	CDR3 protein
.	.	TRBJ2-2	TRBV7-3	TGTGCCAGCAGCTTAGTAAACGGGGAGCTGTTTTTT	CASSLVNGELFF
TRBD1	.	TRBJ1-2	TRBV24-1	TGTGCCACCAGTGTCGCCGGGACAGGTGGTATAGGGGGCTACACCTTC	CATSVAGTGGIGGYTF
TRBD2	many	TRBJ2-2	TRBV28	TGTGCCAGCACCCTGACGGGCGGGGGGGCCCCGAACACCGGGGAGCTGTTTTTT	CASTLTGGGAPNTGELFF
TRBD2	.	TRBJ2-1	TRBV24-1	TGTGCCACCAGTGCGTTAAGCGGGAGGGCCGCGGTTGAGCAGTTCTTC	CATSALSGRAAVEQFF
.	.	TRBJ2-7	TRBV11-1	TGTGCCAGCAGCTCCACCCGGGAAGGATTCTACGAGCAGTACTTC	CASSSTREGFYEQYF
.	.	TRBJ1-2	TRBV19	TGTGCCAGTAGTATCCCGGGACACCTCGTGGGCTATGGCTACACCTTC	CASSIPGHLVGYGYTF
.	.	TRBJ1-5	TRBV7-2	TGTGCCAGCAGCTTGTCGGAGAATCAGCCCCAGCATTTT	CASSLSENQPQHF
.	.	TRBJ1-4	TRBV15	TGTGCCACCAGCCGGACAGAGAATGAAAAACTGTTTTTT	CATSRTENEKLFF
TRBD1	.	TRBJ2-3	TRBV24-1	TGTGCCACCAGTGATTTTAGGGACAGTTTAAGCACAGATACGCAGTATTTT	CATSDFRDSLSTDTQYF
.	.	TRBJ2-1	TRBV7-9	TGTGCCAGCAGCTTGCCAGGCGTTGAGCAGTTCTTC	CASSLPGVEQFF
TRBD1	.	TRBJ2-6	TRBV3-1/TRBV3-2	TGTGCCAGCAGCCCCGGGACAGGGATATCTGGGGCCAACGTCCTGACTTTC	CASSPGTGISGANVLTF
TRBD2	.	TRBJ2-2	TRBV19	TGTGCCAGTAGTGCGGGGGGCGGGGAGCTGTTTTTT	CASSAGGGELFF
.	.	TRBJ1-5	TRBV28	TGTGCCAGCAGTATGAGTCAGCCCCAGCATTTT	CASSMSQPQHF
.	.	TRBJ2-2	TRBV3-1/TRBV3-2	TGTGCCAGCAGCCCCCGTCGTCCCAACACCGGGGAGCTGTTTTTT	CASSPRRPNTGELFF
TRBD1	few	TRBJ1-1	TRBV6-5	TGTGCCAGCAGTCGGCTACAGGGGACGAACACTGAAGCTTTCTTT	CASSRLQGTNTEAFF
TRBD1	.	TRBJ2-3	TRBV2	TGTGCCAACGCCCGGGACAGGCGCACAGATACGCAGTATTTT	CANARDRRTDTQYF
.	.	TRBJ2-7	TRBV6-5	TGTGCCAGCAGCTCCAGCGCGAGCTGGTACGAGCAGTACTTC	CASSSSASWYEQYF
TRBD2	.	TRBJ2-3	TRBV24-1	TGTGCCACCAGTGATTATACTAGCGGGAGTAATCGAGATACGCAGTATTTT	CATSDYTSGSNRDTQYF
.	.	TRBJ1-5	TRBV2	TGTGCCAGCAAGCGGGAGAGCAATCAGCCCCAGCATTTT	CASKRESNQPQHF
TRBD2	.	TRBJ2-3	TRBV2	TGTGCCAGCAGTTCGGAGCGGGGGAAGGATACGCAGTATTTT	CASSSERGKDTQYF
TRBD2	once	TRBJ2-3	TRBV6-5	TGTGCCAGCCGACTAGCGGGAGGCACAGATACGCAGTATTTT	CASRLAGGTDTQYF
TRBD1	.	TRBJ2-5	TRBV18	TGTGCCACCATCACAGGGGTCCTAAGCCAAGAGACCCAGTACTTC	CATITGVLSQETQYF
TRBD1	once	TRBJ1-4	TRBV28	TGTGCCAGTAGGGGGCAGGGCTGGAATGAAAAACTGTTTTTT	CASRGQGWNEKLFF
.	.	TRBJ2-5	TRBV14	TGTGCCAGCAGCCAAGATTACAGAGGGGAGACCCAGTACTTC	CASSQDYRGETQYF
.	.	TRBJ2-1	TRBV5-6	TGTGCCAGCACCTCCAGGGGTGGGCTAAATGAGCAGTTCTTC	CASTSRGGLNEQFF
.	.	TRBJ2-5	TRBV7-6	TGTGCCAGCAGCTTGATCGGGGGTTATGGGGAGACCCAGTACTTC	CASSLIGGYGETQYF
TRBD1	.	TRBJ1-1	TRBV19	TGTGCCACCCAGGGACAGAGGAACACTGAAGCTTTCTTT	CATQGQRNTEAFF
TRBD2	.	TRBJ2-3	TRBV7-9	TGTGCCAGCAGCTTCGGGGAGGGGATAGACACAGATACGCAGTATTTT	CASSFGEGIDTDTQYF
TRBD2	.	TRBJ2-1	TRBV7-3	TGTGCCAGCAGCCTTCTAGCGGGAGGAGCTCTCGATGAGCAGTTCTTC	CASSLLAGGALDEQFF
TRBD1	.	TRBJ1-1	TRBV19	TGTGCCAGTAGTGGCCGGGACAGATTGAACACTGAAGCTTTCTTT	CASSGRDRLNTEAFF
TRBD1	.	TRBJ2-1	TRBV5-1	TGCGCCAGCAACCCACGGACAGGACGGGACAATGAGCAGTTCTTC	CASNPRTGRDNEQFF
TRBD1	few	TRBJ2-7	TRBV27	TGTGCCAGCAGTCTCGCAACGGGACAGGGTCTCTACGAGCAGTACTTC	CASSLATGQGLYEQYF
.	.	TRBJ2-2	TRBV27	TGTGCCAGCAGTTTAATGCGGACAGCCGTGAACACCGGGGAGCTGTTTTTT	CASSLMRTAVNTGELFF
TRBD1	.	TRBJ2-7	TRBV28	TGTGCCAGCAGGCCCCCCCCCGGGACAGGGGGCTTGAACGAGCAGTACTTC	CASRPPPGTGGLNEQYF
.	.	TRBJ1-5	TRBV9	TGTGCCAGCAGCGTAGGGGGGCGGAATCAGCCCCAGCATTTT	CASSVGGRNQPQHF
TRBD1	.	TRBJ1-6	TRBV7-2	TGTGCCAGCAGCTCCCGACAGGGGCGTAATTCACCCCTCCACTTT	CASSSRQGRNSPLHF
.	.	TRBJ1-2	TRBV7-9	TGTGCCAGCAGCCCTATTATTGTTTGGAACTATGGCTACACCTTC	CASSPIIVWNYGYTF
.	.	TRBJ2-5	TRBV28	TGTGCGGACGTCCTCAACAGGGTTTCCCAGTACTTC	CADVLNRVSQYF
.	.	TRBJ2-2	TRBV10-3	TGTGCCATCAGTGAGTCCCCAGGGCGGCGGACCGGGGAGCTGTTTTTT	CAISESPGRRTGELFF
TRBD2	.	TRBJ2-1	TRBV2	TGTGCCAGCAACACAGCGGGGGGGCAGGGTGAGCAGTTCTTC	CASNTAGGQGEQFF